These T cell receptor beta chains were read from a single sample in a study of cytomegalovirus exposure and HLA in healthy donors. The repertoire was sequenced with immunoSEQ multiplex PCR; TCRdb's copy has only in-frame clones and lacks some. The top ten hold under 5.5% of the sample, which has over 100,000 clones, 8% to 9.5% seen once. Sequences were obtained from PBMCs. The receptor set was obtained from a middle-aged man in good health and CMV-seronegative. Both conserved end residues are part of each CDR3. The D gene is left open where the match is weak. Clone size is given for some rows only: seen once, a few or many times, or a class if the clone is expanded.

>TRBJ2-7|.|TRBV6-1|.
CASSEVPSYEQYF
TGTGCCAGCAGTGAAGTACCCTCCTACGAGCAGTACTTC
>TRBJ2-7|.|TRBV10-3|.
CAISGPGYEQYF
TGTGCCATCAGCGGCCCGGGGTACGAGCAGTACTTC
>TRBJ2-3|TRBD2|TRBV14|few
CASSQEGKRGASSTDTQYF
TGTGCCAGCAGCCAAGAAGGGAAGCGGGGGGCTTCTAGCACAGATACGCAGTATTTT
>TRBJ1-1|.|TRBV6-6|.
CASSGQGFTEAFF
TGTGCCAGCAGTGGTCAGGGCTTCACTGAAGCTTTCTTT
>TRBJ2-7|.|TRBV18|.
CASSPPSNFYEQYF
TGTGCCAGCTCACCACCGTCAAACTTCTACGAGCAGTACTTC
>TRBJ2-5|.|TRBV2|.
CASRGRGQETQYF
TGTGCCAGCAGAGGGAGGGGGCAAGAGACCCAGTACTTC
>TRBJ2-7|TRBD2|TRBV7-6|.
CASSLESGGFYEQYF
TGTGCCAGCAGCTTAGAAAGCGGGGGGTTCTACGAGCAGTACTTC
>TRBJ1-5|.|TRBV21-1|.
CASSFRGQSGQPQHF
TGTGCCAGCAGCTTTCGAGGGCAGTCGGGGCAGCCCCAGCATTTT
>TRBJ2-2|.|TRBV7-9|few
CASSLIQPGELFF
TGTGCCAGCAGCTTAATACAACCCGGGGAGCTGTTTTTT
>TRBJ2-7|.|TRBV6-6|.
CATLGQPSSYEQYF
TGTGCCACCCTCGGACAGCCGAGCTCCTACGAGCAGTACTTC
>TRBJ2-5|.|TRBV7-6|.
CASSPGHSGTQYF
TGTGCCAGCAGCCCGGGACACTCCGGGACCCAGTACTTC
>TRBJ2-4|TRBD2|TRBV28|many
CASSPDSLADIQYF
TGTGCCAGCAGCCCCGACAGCCTAGCGGACATTCAGTACTTC
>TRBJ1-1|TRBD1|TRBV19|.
CASSPQTGVNTEAFF
TGTGCCAGTAGTCCACAGACAGGGGTGAACACTGAAGCTTTCTTT
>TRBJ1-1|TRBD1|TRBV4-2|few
CASSPGGTGGWTEAFF
TGTGCCAGCAGCCCCGGAGGGACAGGGGGCTGGACTGAAGCTTTCTTT
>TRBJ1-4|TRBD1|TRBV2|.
CASSLDRDGEKLFF
TGTGCCAGCAGTCTAGACAGGGATGGCGAAAAACTGTTTTTT
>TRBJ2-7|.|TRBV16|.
CASSHNLAYEQYF
TGTGCCAGCAGCCATAATTTAGCTTACGAGCAGTACTTC
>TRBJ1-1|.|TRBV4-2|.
CASSQDRRNTEAFF
TGTGCCAGCAGCCAAGATAGGAGAAACACTGAAGCTTTCTTT
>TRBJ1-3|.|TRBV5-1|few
CASSLDTISGNTIYF
TGCGCCAGCAGCTTGGACACGATTTCTGGAAACACCATATATTTT
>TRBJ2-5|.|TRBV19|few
CASSVTSGEETQYF
TGTGCCAGTAGTGTAACTAGTGGGGAAGAGACCCAGTACTTC
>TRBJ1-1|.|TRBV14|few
CASSQDTVHTEAFF
TGTGCCAGCAGCCAAGATACAGTCCACACTGAAGCTTTCTTT
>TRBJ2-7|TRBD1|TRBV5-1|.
CASSLGDRGYEQYF
TGCGCCAGCAGCTTGGGGGACAGGGGCTACGAGCAGTACTTC